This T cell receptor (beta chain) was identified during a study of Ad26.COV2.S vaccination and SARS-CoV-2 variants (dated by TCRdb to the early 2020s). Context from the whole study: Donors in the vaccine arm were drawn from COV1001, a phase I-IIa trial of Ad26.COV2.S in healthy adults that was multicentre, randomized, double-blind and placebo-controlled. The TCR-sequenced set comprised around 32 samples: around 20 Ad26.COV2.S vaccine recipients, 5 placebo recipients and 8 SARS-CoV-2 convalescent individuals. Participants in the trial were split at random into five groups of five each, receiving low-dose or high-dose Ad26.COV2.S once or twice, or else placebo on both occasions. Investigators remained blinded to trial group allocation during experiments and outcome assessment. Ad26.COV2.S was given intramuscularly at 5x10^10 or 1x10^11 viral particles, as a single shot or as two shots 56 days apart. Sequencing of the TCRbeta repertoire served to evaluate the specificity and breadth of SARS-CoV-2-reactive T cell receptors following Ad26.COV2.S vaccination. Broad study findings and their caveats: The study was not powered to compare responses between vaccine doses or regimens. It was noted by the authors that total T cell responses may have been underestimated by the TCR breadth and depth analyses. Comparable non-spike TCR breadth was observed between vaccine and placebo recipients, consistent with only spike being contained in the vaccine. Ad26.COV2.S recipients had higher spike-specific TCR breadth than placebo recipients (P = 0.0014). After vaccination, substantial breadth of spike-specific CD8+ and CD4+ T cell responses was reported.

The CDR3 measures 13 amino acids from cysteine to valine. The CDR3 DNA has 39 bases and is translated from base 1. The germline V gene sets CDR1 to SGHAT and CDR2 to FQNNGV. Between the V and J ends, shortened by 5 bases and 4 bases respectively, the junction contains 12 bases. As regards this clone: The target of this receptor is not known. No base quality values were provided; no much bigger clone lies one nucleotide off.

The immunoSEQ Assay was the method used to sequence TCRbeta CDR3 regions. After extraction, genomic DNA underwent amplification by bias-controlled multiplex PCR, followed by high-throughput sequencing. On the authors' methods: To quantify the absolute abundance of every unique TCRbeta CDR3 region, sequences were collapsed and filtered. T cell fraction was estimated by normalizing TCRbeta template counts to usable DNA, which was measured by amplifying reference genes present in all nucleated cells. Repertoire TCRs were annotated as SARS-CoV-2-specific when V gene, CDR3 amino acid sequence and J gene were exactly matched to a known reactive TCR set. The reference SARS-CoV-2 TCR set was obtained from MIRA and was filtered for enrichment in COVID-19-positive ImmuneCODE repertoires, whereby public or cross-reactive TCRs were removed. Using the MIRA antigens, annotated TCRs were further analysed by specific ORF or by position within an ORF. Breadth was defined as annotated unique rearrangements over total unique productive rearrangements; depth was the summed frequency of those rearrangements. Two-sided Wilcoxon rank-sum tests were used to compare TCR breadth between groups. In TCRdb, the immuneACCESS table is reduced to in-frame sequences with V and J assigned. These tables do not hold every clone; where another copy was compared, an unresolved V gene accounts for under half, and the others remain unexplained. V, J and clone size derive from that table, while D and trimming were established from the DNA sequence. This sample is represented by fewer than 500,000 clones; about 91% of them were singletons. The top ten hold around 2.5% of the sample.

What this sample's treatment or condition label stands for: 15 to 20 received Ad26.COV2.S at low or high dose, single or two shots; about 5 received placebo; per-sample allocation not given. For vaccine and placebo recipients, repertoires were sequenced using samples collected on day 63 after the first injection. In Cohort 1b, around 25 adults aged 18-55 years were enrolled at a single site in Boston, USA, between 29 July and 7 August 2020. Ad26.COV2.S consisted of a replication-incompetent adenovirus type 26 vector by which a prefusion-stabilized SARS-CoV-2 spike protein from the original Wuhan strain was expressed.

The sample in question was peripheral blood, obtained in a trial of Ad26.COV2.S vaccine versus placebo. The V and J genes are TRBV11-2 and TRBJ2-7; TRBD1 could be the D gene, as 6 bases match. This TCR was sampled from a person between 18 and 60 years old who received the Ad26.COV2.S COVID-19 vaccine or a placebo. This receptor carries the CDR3 CASSRDNRYEQYV. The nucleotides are TGTGCCAGCAGCCGGGACAATAGGTACGAGCAGTACGTC.